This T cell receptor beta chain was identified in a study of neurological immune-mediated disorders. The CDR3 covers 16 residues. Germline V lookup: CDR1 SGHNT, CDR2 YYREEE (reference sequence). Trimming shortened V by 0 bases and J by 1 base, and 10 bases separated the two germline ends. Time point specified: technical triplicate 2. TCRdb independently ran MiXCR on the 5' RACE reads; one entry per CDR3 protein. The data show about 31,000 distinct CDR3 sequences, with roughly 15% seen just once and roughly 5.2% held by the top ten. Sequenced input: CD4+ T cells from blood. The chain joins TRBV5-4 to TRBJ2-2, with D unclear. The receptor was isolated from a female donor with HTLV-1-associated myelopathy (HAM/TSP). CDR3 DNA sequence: TGTGCCAGCAGCTTGGAGGCGGACGAGAACACCGGGGAGCTGTTTTTT. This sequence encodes CASSLEADENTGELFF.